The T cell receptor (beta chain) under discussion was sequenced for a study of T cells in Graves' hyperthyroidism and ophthalmopathy (dated by TCRdb to about 2019). The study in broad terms: Peripheral blood samples were taken at the time of initial diagnosis, prior to any treatment. TCR V-J signatures able to tell the groups apart were searched for in a discovery cohort of 95 or so patients, of whom more than 40 had Graves' ophthalmopathy and 55 to 60 had stable Graves' hyperthyroidism. An independent validation cohort of around 20 hyperthyroidism patients and 15 or so patients who later progressed to ophthalmopathy tested prospective prediction of ophthalmopathy. The approximately 98 discovery patients were randomly divided into training and test sets at a 7:3 ratio. Thyroid tissue and blood T-cell repertoires from roughly 6 Graves' hyperthyroidism patients were also compared in the study. Once sampling was done, hyperthyroidism patients were given methimazole at a starting dose of 30 mg daily, whereas ophthalmopathy patients were given high-dose intravenous methylprednisolone. The paper describes TCR Vbeta CDR3 sequencing of about 140 peripheral blood samples, made up of some 40 ophthalmopathy patients, around 73 hyperthyroidism patients and 17 progressor patients. What the authors observed across the whole study: Sample size was not statistically predetermined, and blinding of investigators to group allocation was not performed. Blood samples also contained most of the expanded thyroid clonotypes (frequency above 0.001), which suggests that blood repertoires may reflect thyroid immune responses. A 13 V-J signature model separated ophthalmopathy from stable hyperthyroidism, with about 88% sensitivity and roughly 81% specificity in cross-validation and 80%/75% in testing. During validation, the model predicted progression to ophthalmopathy a median of around 7 months ahead of onset, with almost 71% sensitivity and less than 85% specificity.

Stable Graves' hyperthyroidism was defined as the absence of progression to ophthalmopathy over 18 months of follow-up. Hyperthyroidism patients were newly diagnosed, with disease duration under 2 months, and aged 18 to 65 years. Exclusion was applied to patients with uncontrolled infections, other autoimmune diseases, pregnancy or lactation. Clinical symptoms, serum thyroxine and TRAb, thyroid ultrasound, and orbital computed tomography formed the basis for the diagnoses. Ficoll-Paque density gradient centrifugation was used to isolate PBMCs from about 10 ml of fresh peripheral blood. Trizol reagent was used to extract total RNA, and RNA quality was then checked on an Agilent 2100 Bioanalyzer. TCR beta CDR3 regions were amplified from RNA transcripts. A first-round RT-PCR of the TCR CDR3 used the HTBI primer set with the Qiagen OneStep RT-PCR kit. Libraries were constructed in a second round of multiplex PCR, after which size selection and purification were carried out. Paired-end sequencing of the libraries was performed with 100 bp reads on an Illumina HiSeq2000. In the source study's methods: SOAPnuke was used to process the raw data, removing reads that contained adapters or uncalled bases, had a mean Phred below 15, or lacked an exact match to the constant primer or identifier. High-quality paired reads were merged with COPE v1.2.5, and unique nucleotide sequences were defined as clonotypes. MiTCR v1.1 was used to align the clonotypes against IMGT TRBV, TRBD and TRBJ reference segments. Only V-J combinations with frequency above 0.0001, covering approximately 99% of repertoires, were analysed. A TCS score was defined as the ratio of F50 (clonal expansion) to E x V (chaos), with BLOSUM62-based TCRdist applied between CDR3 peptides within each V-J. Welch's t-statistics and random forest reduced roughly 530 V-J features to under 15, which were used in a naive Bayes classifier (R e1071). TCRdb reprocessed the public reads (quality trimming at Q25 with fastp, clone calling with MiXCR) and kept in-frame beta chains. Each record represents a unique CDR3 protein, reported with the most common genes and DNA among its rows. In this record, the V and J calls reflect TCRdb's handling and not the investigators' own analysis. This sample has some 200,000 distinct CDR3 sequences in its table, and roughly a sixth of those were observed once. The top ten clonotypes cover 50% of the sample.

Only a few counts were recorded for this clonotype. There is no known antigen for this receptor. There are no base qualities to consult, and no much larger clone falls within one base. Cut back by 6 bases and 0 bases, the V and J ends lie 9 bases apart. The germline V gene (reference sequence) gives CDR1 as DFQATT and CDR2 as SNEGSKA. The CDR3, cysteine through phenylalanine, is 13 amino acids long. The CDR3 DNA has 39 bases and is translated from base 1. This sequence uses TRBV20-1 and TRBJ2-4, with no reliable assignment of the D segment. Material for sequencing was blood. This clonotype was sampled from a man aged 50-59 years with Graves' hyperthyroidism. The encoded CDR3 is CSARKLAKNIQYF. The DNA sequence is given as TGCAGTGCCCGAAAGTTAGCCAAAAACATTCAGTACTTC.